This TCR beta chain originates from a study of response to subunit inactivated influenza vaccine. Study-wide results and caveats: Authors suggested each seasonal flu vaccination may recruit only limited numbers of new T cells.

Germline lookup yields CDR1 SEHNR and CDR2 FQNEAQ (reference sequence). The CDR3 length is 12 residues. Each CDR3 protein is one row after TCRdb ran MiXCR on the RT-PCR reads. The repertoire consists of 750,000 to 850,000 distinct CDR3 sequences, with roughly 20% occurring once and the leading ten covering roughly 11%. This clonotype was picked up one time. Its antigen remains unknown. The junction differs from germline at one of its ends, possibly a read error. The sequence was obtained from a man between 45 and 60 years old who received an inactivated influenza vaccine. The chain recombines TRBV7-9 with TRBJ2-7; D is unresolved. Sequenced material: PBMCs from blood, taken more than 4 days after vaccination. CDR3 residues: CSSSPGSYEQYF. In nucleotides, the CDR3 is TGTTCCAGCAGCCCCGGCTCCTACGAGCAGTACTTC.